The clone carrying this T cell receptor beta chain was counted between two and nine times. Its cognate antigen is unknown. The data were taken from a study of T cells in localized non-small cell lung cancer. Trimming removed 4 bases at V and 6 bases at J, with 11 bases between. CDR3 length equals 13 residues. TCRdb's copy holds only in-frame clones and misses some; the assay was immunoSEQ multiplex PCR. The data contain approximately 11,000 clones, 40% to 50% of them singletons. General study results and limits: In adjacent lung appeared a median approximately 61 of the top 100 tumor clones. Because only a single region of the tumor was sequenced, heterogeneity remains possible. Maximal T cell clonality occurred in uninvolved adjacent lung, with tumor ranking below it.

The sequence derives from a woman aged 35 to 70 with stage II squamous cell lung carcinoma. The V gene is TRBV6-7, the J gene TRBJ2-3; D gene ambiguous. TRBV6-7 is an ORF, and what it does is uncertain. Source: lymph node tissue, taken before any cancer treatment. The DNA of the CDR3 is TGTGCCAGCAGTTTAGACCTGGGGGATACGCAGTATTTT. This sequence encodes CASSLDLGDTQYF.